This T cell receptor beta chain came from a study of beta chain features in type 1 diabetes. Points from the study as a whole: All four CD4+ subsets from Type 1 diabetes patients carried moderately but significantly shorter TCRB CDR3s.

Worth noting for this clone: What it binds is not known.

As every portion of the isolated RNA was reverse transcribed, the sequencing read expressed TCRB transcripts. The assay was immunoSEQ multiplex PCR, and TCRdb's table has in-frame clones only and misses some. The data contain fewer than 400,000 clones, approximately 9.7% of them seen just once; the ten biggest clones take up over 0.95%. This sequence originates from a man aged 25-40 years with type 1 diabetes. Sequenced sample: central memory CD4+ T cells from blood.

In nucleotides, the CDR3 is TGCACCAGCAGCCAGCCCCGGCGGACTAGCGGGGGGGCGGGGGAGCTGTTTTTT. Translating gives CTSSQPRRTSGGAGELFF. The chain employs TRBV1 and TRBJ2-2; TRBD2 is the table's D call and was not checked against the DNA. TRBV1 is a pseudogene segment. The CDR3 is made up of 18 amino acids.